This TCR beta chain was observed in a study of cytomegalovirus exposure and HLA in healthy donors. 13 Jbeta primers and 60 Vbeta primers were used for the PCR. Assay: immunoSEQ multiplex PCR; the TCRdb copy retains only in-frame clones and omits some. This repertoire shows approximately 100,000 clones, 74% found once; its top ten account for 2% to 2.5%. Germline CDR1 SGHNT, CDR2 YYREEE (reference sequence). V dropped 0 bases and J dropped 2 bases, with 8 bases sitting between them. The CDR3 runs 14 residues. The chain has TRBV5-4 and TRBJ2-5; D is possibly TRBD2 (6 bases). Sample: PBMCs. This receptor was taken from a human donor in good health. Written as DNA, the CDR3 is TGTGCCAGCAGCTTGGGGGGGGTACAAGAGACCCAGTACTTC. Translation: CASSLGGVQETQYF.